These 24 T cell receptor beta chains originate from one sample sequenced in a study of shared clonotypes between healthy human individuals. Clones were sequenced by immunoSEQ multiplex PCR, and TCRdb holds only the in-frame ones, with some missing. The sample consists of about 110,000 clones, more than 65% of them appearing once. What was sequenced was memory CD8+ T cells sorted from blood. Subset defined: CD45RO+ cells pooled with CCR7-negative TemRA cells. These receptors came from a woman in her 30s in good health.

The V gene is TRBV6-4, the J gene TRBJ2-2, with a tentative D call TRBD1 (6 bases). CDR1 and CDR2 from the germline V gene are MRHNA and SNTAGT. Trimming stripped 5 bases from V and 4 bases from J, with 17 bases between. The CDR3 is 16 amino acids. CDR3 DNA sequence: TGTGCCAGCAGTCCCGAGGGGGAGAGGCCCACCGGGGAGCTGTTTTTT. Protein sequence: CASSPEGERPTGELFF.

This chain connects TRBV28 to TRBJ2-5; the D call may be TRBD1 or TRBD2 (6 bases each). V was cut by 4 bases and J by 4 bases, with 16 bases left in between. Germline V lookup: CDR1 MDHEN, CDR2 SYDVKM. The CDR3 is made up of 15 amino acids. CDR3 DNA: TGTGCCAGCAGTTCCCCTAAGGGGGGCCCAGAGACCCAGTACTTC. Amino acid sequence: CASSSPKGGPETQYF.

Here the CDR3 DNA reads TGTGCCAGTTCTATTACAGGTTCCTATGGCTACACCTTC. Protein product: CASSITGSYGYTF. The gene calls are TRBV6-5 and TRBJ1-2, with a possible D match to TRBD1 (5 bases). V lost 9 bases and J lost 4, with 15 bases in between. The CDR3 has 13 residues. Germline V CDR1 and CDR2: MNHEY, SVGAGI.

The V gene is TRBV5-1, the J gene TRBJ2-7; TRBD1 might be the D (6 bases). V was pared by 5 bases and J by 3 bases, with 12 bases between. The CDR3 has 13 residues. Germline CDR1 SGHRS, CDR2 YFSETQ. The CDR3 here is CASSSRQDYEQYF. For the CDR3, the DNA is TGCGCCAGCAGTTCCAGACAGGACTACGAGCAGTACTTC. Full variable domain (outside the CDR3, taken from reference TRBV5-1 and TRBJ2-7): KAGVTQTPRYLIKTRGQQVTLSCSPISGHRSVSWYQQTPGQGLQFLFEYFSETQRNKGNFPGRFSGRQFSNSRSEMNVSTLELGDSALYLCASSSRQDYEQYFGPGTRLTVT.

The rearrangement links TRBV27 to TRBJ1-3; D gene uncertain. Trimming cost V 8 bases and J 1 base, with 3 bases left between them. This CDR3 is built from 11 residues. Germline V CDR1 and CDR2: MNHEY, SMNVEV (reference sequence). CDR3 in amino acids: CASSSGNTIYF. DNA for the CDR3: TGTGCCAGCTCGTCTGGAAACACCATATATTTT.

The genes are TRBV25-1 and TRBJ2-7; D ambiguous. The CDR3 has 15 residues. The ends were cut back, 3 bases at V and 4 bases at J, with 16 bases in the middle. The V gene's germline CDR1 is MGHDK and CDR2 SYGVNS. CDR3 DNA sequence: TGTGCCAGCAGTGATCGGCGGAGTCCGAGATACGAGCAGTACTTC. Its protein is CASSDRRSPRYEQYF.

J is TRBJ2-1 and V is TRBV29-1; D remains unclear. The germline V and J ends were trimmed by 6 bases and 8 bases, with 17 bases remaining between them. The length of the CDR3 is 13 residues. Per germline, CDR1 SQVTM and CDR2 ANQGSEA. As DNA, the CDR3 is TGCAGCGTCCCCCGGATTGGGCTCGATGAGCAGTTCTTC. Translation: CSVPRIGLDEQFF.

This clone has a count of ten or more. CDR3 sequence: CASSIEYSASYEQYF. The CDR3 DNA reads TGTGCCAGTAGTATAGAGTATAGCGCCTCCTACGAGCAGTACTTC. The chain couples TRBV19 to TRBJ2-5; D possibly corresponds to TRBD2 (5 bases). The end of the DNA fits TRBJ2-7 better, so the J call may be wrong. Germline CDR1 LNHDA, CDR2 SQIVND (reference sequence). The CDR3 is 15 residues long.

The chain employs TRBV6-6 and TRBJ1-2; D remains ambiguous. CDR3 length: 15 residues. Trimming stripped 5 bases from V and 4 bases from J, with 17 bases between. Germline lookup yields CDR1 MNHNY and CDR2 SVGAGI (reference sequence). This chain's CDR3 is CASSPGFGWVYGYTF. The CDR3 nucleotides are TGTGCCAGCAGTCCGGGGTTCGGGTGGGTCTATGGCTACACCTTC.

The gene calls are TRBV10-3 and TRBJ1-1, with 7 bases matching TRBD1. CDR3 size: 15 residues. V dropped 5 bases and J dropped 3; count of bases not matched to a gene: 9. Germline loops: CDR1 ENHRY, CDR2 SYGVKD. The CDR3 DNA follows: TGTGCCATCAGTCGACAGGGAGGGAAGGACACTGAAGCTTTCTTT. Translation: CAISRQGGKDTEAFF.

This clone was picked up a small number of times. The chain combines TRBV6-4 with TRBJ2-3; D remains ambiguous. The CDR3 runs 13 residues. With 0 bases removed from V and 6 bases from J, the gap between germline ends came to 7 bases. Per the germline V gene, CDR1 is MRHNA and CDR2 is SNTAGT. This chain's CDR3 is CASSDSFRDTQYF. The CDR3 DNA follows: TGTGCCAGCAGTGACTCGTTTCGGGATACGCAGTATTTT.

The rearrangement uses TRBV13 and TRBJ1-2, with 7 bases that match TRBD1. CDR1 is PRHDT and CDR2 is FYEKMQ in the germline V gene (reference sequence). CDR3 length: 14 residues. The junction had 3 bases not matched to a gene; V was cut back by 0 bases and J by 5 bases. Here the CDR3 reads CASSLGVTGYGYTF. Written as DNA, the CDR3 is TGTGCCAGCAGCTTAGGGGTGACAGGGTATGGCTACACCTTC.

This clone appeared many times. CDR3 region: CASSDSEKNTGELFF. CDR3 DNA sequence: TGTGCCAGCAGTGACTCGGAAAAGAACACCGGGGAGCTGTTTTTT. V gene TRBV6-4 combines with J gene TRBJ2-2; unclear D gene. Trimming cost V 0 bases and J 1 base, with 6 bases left between them. The CDR3 is 15 amino acids. Germline V CDR1 and CDR2: MRHNA, SNTAGT.

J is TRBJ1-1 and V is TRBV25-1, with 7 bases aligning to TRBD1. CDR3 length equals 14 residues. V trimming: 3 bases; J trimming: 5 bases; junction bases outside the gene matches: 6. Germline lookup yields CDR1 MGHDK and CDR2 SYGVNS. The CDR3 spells CASSDMTGITEAFF. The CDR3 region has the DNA TGTGCCAGCAGTGATATGACAGGGATTACTGAAGCTTTCTTT.

Here the CDR3 reads CASSELAGGFETQYF. CDR3 DNA: TGTGCCAGCAGTGAGCTAGCGGGAGGTTTTGAGACCCAGTACTTC. V and J are TRBV6-1 and TRBJ2-5, with 11 positions matching TRBD2. Germline V lookup: CDR1 MNHNS, CDR2 SASEGT. V dropped 3 bases and J dropped 5; count of bases not matched to a gene: 5. The CDR3 has 15 amino acids.

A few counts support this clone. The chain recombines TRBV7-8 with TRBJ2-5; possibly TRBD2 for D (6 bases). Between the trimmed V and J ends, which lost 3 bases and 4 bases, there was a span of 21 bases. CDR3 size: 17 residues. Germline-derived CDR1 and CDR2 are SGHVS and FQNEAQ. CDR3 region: CASSLYFTAGLRETQYF. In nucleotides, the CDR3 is TGTGCCAGCAGCTTGTATTTTACGGCGGGACTTCGAGAGACCCAGTACTTC.

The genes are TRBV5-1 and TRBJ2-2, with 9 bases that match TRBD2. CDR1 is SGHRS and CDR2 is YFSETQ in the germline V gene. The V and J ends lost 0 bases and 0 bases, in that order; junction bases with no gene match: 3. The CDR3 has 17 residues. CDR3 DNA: TGCGCCAGCAGCTTGGGACTAGCGGCCGCGAACACCGGGGAGCTGTTTTTT. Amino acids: CASSLGLAAANTGELFF.

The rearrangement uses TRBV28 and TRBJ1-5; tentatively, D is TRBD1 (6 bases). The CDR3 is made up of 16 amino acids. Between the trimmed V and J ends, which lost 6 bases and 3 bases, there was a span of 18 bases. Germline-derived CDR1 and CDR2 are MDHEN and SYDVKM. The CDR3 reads CASRNTRGADNQPQHF. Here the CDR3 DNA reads TGTGCCAGCAGGAACACAAGGGGGGCCGACAATCAGCCCCAGCATTTT.

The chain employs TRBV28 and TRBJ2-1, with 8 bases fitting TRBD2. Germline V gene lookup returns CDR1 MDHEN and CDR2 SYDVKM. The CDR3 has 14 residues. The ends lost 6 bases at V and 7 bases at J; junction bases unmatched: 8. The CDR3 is CASSAKRERNEQFF. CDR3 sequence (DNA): TGTGCCAGCAGCGCTAAGCGGGAGCGGAATGAGCAGTTCTTC. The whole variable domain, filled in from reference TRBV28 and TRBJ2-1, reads DVKVTQSSRYLVKRTGEKVFLECVQDMDHENMFWYRQDPGLGLRLIYFSYDVKMKEKGDIPEGYSVSREKKERFSLILESASTNQTSMYLCASSAKRERNEQFFGPGTRLTVL.

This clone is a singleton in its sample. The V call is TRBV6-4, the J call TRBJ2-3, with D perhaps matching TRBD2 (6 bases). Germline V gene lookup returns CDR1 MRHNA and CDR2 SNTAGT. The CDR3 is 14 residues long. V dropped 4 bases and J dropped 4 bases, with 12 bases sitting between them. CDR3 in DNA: TGTGCCAGCAGTGCGGGAGTGAGTGCAGATACGCAGTATTTT. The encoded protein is CASSAGVSADTQYF.

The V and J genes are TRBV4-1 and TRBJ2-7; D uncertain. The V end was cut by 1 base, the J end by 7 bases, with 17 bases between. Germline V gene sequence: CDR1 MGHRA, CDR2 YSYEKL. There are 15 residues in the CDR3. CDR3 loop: CASSQVTAAEWEQYF. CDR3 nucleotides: TGCGCCAGCAGCCAAGTAACAGCAGCTGAATGGGAGCAGTACTTC.

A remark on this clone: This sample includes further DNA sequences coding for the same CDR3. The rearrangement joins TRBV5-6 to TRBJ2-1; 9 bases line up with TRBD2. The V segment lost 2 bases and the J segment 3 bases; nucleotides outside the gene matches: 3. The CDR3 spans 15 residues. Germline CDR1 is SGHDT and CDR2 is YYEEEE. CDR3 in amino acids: CASSLELAGYNEQFF. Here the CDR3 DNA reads TGTGCCAGCAGCTTAGAACTAGCGGGCTACAATGAGCAGTTCTTC.

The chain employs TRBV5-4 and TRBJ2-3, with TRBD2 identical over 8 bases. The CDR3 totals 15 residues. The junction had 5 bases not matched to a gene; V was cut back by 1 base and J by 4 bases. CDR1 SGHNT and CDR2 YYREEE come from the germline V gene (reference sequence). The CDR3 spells CASSLSLAGSDTQYF. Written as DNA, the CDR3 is TGTGCCAGCAGCTTGTCATTAGCGGGATCAGATACGCAGTATTTT.

For the CDR3, the DNA is TGTGCCAGCACTGTCAGGAAACTAGCGGGAGGGCCTTTAAGCACCGGGGAGCTGTTTTTT. This sequence encodes CASTVRKLAGGPLSTGELFF. This sequence joins TRBV28 and TRBJ2-2; 13 nucleotides agree with TRBD2. This CDR3 spans 20 amino acids. Germline V gives CDR1 MDHEN, CDR2 SYDVKM. The ends lost 7 bases at V and 4 bases at J; junction bases unmatched: 18.